The T cell receptor (beta chain) under discussion was sequenced for a study of CD8 T cells in Susac syndrome. cDNA came from roughly 0.5 to 1 ug RNA primed by random hexamers. TCRdb processed the immunoSEQ multiplex PCR reads anew with MiXCR; each CDR3 protein has one entry. The sample yields about 430,000 distinct CDR3 sequences, around 85% seen once. CDR3 length: 13 amino acids. The ends were cut back, 2 bases at V and 6 bases at J, with 11 bases in the middle. In germline, CDR1 is MDHEN, CDR2 SYDVKM. This chain connects TRBV28 to TRBJ2-7, with D possibly being TRBD2 (5 bases). The source of this sequence is a human donor with multiple sclerosis. Sequencing was done on a sample of CD8+ T cells from PBMCs. CDR3 region: CASSLPGWSEQYF. CDR3 in DNA: TGTGCCAGCAGTTTACCGGGGTGGAGCGAGCAGTACTTC.